This passage covers 5 T cell receptor beta chains from one sample sequenced in a study of blood T cell repertoires in COVID-19. Data came from immunoSEQ multiplex PCR; TCRdb stores just in-frame clones and leaves some out. Among just over 650,000 clones listed, about 87% were seen once. The sequenced sample consisted of peripheral blood. Source of these receptors: a woman younger than 35 with acute or convalescent COVID-19.

This clone was seen once. V usage is TRBV5-1 and J usage is TRBJ2-1; a weak D match, TRBD1 (6 bases). Trimming shortened V by 4 bases and J by 4 bases, and 12 bases separated the two germline ends. This CDR3 is 14 amino acids long. Germline V gene data show CDR1 as SGHRS and CDR2 as YFSETQ. CDR3 residues: CASSASGAYNEQFF. For the CDR3, the DNA is TGCGCCAGCAGCGCCTCAGGGGCTTACAATGAGCAGTTCTTC.

The rearrangement joins TRBV6-5 to TRBJ1-1; D may be TRBD1 (6 bases). Germline V lookup: CDR1 MNHEY, CDR2 SVGAGI. CDR3 length: 15 amino acids. V shed 2 bases and J shed 4 bases, with 14 bases lying between them. CDR3 coding DNA: TGTGCCAGCAGTTACAGGCACCAAGGGGGCACTGAAGCTTTCTTT. Its translation is CASSYRHQGGTEAFF.

The rearrangement uses TRBV6-5 and TRBJ1-2, with 8 positions matching TRBD1. V was clipped by 0 bases and J by 9 bases; unmatched bases: 6. The CDR3 covers 14 residues. Germline assignment: CDR1 MNHEY and CDR2 SVGAGI. The CDR3 region has the DNA TGTGCCAGCAGTTACTCCGACAGGGGTTATAGCTACACCTTC. Protein sequence: CASSYSDRGYSYTF.

The V call is TRBV7-9, the J call TRBJ2-5, with TRBD2 matching over 11 bases. CDR1 and CDR2 (germline): SEHNR, FQNEAQ (reference sequence). Trimming at V came to 1 base and at J to 1 base, leaving 2 bases not matched to a gene. There are 16 residues in the CDR3. In DNA form, the CDR3 reads TGTGCCAGCAGCTTAGGACTAGCGGGACCCCAAGAGACCCAGTACTTC. Protein: CASSLGLAGPQETQYF.

The V and J genes are TRBV6-1 and TRBJ1-2, with D possibly being TRBD1 (5 bases). This CDR3 has 15 residues. Trimming left V 2 bases short and J 5 bases short, with 15 bases between. Germline lookup yields CDR1 MNHNS and CDR2 SASEGT. The CDR3, as DNA: TGTGCCAGCAGTGAAAGTTGGGCGGACAAGTATGGCTACACCTTC. Translation: CASSESWADKYGYTF.